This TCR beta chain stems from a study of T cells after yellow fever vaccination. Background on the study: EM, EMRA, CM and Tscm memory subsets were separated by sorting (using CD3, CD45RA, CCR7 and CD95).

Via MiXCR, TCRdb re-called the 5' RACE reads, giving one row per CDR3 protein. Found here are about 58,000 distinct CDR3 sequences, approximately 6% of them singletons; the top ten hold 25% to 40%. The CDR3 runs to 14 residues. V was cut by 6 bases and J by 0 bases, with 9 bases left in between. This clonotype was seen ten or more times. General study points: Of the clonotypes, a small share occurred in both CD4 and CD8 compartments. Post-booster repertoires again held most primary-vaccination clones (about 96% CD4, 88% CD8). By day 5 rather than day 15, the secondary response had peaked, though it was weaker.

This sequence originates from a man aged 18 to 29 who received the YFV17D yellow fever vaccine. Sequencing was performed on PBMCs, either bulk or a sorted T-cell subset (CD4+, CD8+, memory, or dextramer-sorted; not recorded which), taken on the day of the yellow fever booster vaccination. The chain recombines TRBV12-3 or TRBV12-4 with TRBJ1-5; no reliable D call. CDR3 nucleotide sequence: TGTGCCAGCAGCGAGTACTATAGCAATCAGCCCCAGCATTTT. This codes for CASSEYYSNQPQHF.